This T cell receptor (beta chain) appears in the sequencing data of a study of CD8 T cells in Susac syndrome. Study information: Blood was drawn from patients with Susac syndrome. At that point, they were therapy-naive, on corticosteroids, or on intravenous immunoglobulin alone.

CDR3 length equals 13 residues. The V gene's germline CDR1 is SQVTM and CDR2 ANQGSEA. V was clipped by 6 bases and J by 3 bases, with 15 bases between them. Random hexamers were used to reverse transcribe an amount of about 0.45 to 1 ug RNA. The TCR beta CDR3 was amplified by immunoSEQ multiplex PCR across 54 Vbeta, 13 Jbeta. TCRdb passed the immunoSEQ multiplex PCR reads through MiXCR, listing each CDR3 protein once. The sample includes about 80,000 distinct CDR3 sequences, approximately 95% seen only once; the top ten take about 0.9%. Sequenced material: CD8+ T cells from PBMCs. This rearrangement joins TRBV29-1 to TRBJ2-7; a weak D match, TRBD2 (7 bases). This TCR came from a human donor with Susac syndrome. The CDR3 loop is CSVGGGSSYEQYF. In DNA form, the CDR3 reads TGCAGCGTGGGGGGCGGGAGTAGCTACGAGCAGTACTTC.